This T cell receptor (beta chain) came from a study of T cell changes during pregnancy in multiple sclerosis. V was trimmed by 0 bases and J by 2 bases, leaving 11 bases between them. This CDR3 is 15 amino acids long. Germline V gene sequence: CDR1 SGHRS, CDR2 YFSETQ. Using immunoSEQ multiplex PCR, the repertoire was profiled, and TCRdb retains in-frame clones only, with some absent. The sample has approximately 70,000 clones, 90% to 95% seen once. The sequencing here drew on peripheral blood, taken after pregnancy. The clonotype comes from a female donor with multiple sclerosis, enrolled in a pregnancy study. J is TRBJ2-5 and V is TRBV5-1; D is ambiguous. The CDR3 sequence: CASSLVGYGQETQYF. CDR3 coding DNA: TGCGCCAGCAGCTTGGTGGGTTACGGGCAAGAGACCCAGTACTTC.